This is a list of T cell receptor beta chains from one sample in a study of cytomegalovirus exposure and HLA in healthy donors. Generated by immunoSEQ multiplex PCR, the TCRdb table keeps only in-frame clones and is missing some. The profile shows about 120,000 clones, roughly 80% of them singletons. The sample comprised PBMCs. The receptors originated from a male donor in good health and CMV-seropositive. Each CDR3 is given with its conserved first and last residue. D genes are given only for firm matches. Expanded clones get a size class; other rows say once, few or many, or leave the size out.

d_call clone_size j_call v_call cdr3_nt cdr3_aa
NA NA TRBJ2-7 TRBV28 TGTGCCAGCAGGACCCAGCGGGAGCAGTACTTC CASRTQREQYF
NA NA TRBJ1-2 TRBV29-1 TGCAGCGTTGACCTCTTAGAGGGCTTCGCTGGCAACACCTTC CSVDLLEGFAGNTF
NA NA TRBJ2-6 TRBV5-4 TGTGCCAGCATCGTCTCTGGGAGGCTGCCTGGGGCCAACGTCCTGACTTTC CASIVSGRLPGANVLTF
NA NA TRBJ2-7 TRBV4-3 TGCGCCAGCAGCCAAGTCCCGGTGAGCTCCTACGAGCAGTACTTC CASSQVPVSSYEQYF
TRBD2 NA TRBJ2-1 TRBV5-4 TGTGCCAGCAGCTTGGGTGGACTAGTGTTCCACAATGAGCAGTTCTTC CASSLGGLVFHNEQFF
TRBD2 NA TRBJ2-7 TRBV7-9 TGTGCCAGCAGCGCTTTGACTAGCGGGACGGACGAGCAGTACTTC CASSALTSGTDEQYF
NA NA TRBJ1-1 TRBV6-5 TGTGCCAGCAGTGGGACACCTCCGAACACTGAAGCTTTCTTT CASSGTPPNTEAFF
NA NA TRBJ2-7 TRBV13 TGTGCCAGCAGCTTAGGATTTTACAGGGCCTACGAGCAGTACTTC CASSLGFYRAYEQYF
NA NA TRBJ1-2 TRBV7-2 TGTGCCAGCACCCCCGGGTATGGCTACACCTTC CASTPGYGYTF
NA NA TRBJ2-3 TRBV27 TGTGCCAGCAGTTTGGCAGGGATGGGTGATACGCAGTATTTT CASSLAGMGDTQYF
TRBD1 NA TRBJ2-1 TRBV19 TGTGCCAGTAGTACGGACAGGGAGGTCGGGAATGAGCAGTTCTTC CASSTDREVGNEQFF
NA NA TRBJ1-3 TRBV5-1 TGCGCCAGCAGCCGAACCCAGGGCTCTGGAAACACCATATATTTT CASSRTQGSGNTIYF
TRBD2 NA TRBJ2-5 TRBV28 TGTGCCAGCAGTCCCCGAATAGCCGGGGGGGCCCAGTACTTC CASSPRIAGGAQYF
NA NA TRBJ1-5 TRBV28 TGTGCCAGCAGGTTAGAGCGGGGATGGGAGCCCCAGCATTTT CASRLERGWEPQHF
TRBD2 NA TRBJ2-7 TRBV18 TGTGCCAGCTCACCCAGCGGGAGGGCCTTTGGAGAGCAGTACTTC CASSPSGRAFGEQYF
NA once TRBJ2-3 TRBV10-3 TGTGCCATCAGTGAGTCCGTTCGGGGGTTTGATACGCAGTATTTT CAISESVRGFDTQYF
NA NA TRBJ2-3 TRBV14 TGTGCCAGCAGCCAAGGAGGGAGCGGGCGGGGAGATACGCAGTATTTT CASSQGGSGRGDTQYF
NA NA TRBJ2-2 TRBV4-3 TGCGCCAGCAGAATAGGAGGTAGCACCGGGGAGCTGTTTTTT CASRIGGSTGELFF
NA NA TRBJ1-2 TRBV2 TGTGCCAGCAGACGCTCGATGGGGGCCAACTATGGCTACACCTTC CASRRSMGANYGYTF
TRBD1 few TRBJ2-2 TRBV11-3 TGTGCCAGCAGCTTAGGTGGACAGGGTACCACCGGGGAGCTGTTTTTT CASSLGGQGTTGELFF